This T cell receptor beta chain is from a study of OX40 agonist ivuxolimab in advanced cancers. Study-wide background: People who had prior anti-PD-1, anti-PD-L1 or anti-CTLA-4 therapy could take part, and roughly 40% had some.

At cycle 4 day 1, cycle 7 day 1, and baseline, blood was sampled. A remark on this clone: The target antigen is unknown.

The CDR3 extends over 12 amino acids. The V end lost 3 bases, the J end lost 9 bases, and 10 bases lay between the germline ends. Germline-derived CDR1 and CDR2 are SGHNT and YYREEE (reference sequence). Study-wide results and limits: Also showing low normalized T-cell clonal expansion were some of the nonresponders.

Only in-frame clones appear in the TCRdb table, and some are missing; sequencing was by immunoSEQ multiplex PCR. The data contain tens of thousands of clones, 85% of them seen just once; the ten biggest clones take up about 4.5%. V and J are TRBV5-4 and TRBJ1-5, with D tentatively TRBD1 (5 bases). The sample consisted of CD4+ or CD8+ T cells sorted from blood, taken in a trial of the OX40 agonist ivuxolimab. The sequence derives from an adult with an advanced solid tumor such as melanoma, head and neck, liver or kidney cancer. The CDR3 sequence is CASSSDSGPQHF. The CDR3 DNA follows: TGTGCCAGCAGCTCAGACAGCGGGCCCCAGCATTTT.